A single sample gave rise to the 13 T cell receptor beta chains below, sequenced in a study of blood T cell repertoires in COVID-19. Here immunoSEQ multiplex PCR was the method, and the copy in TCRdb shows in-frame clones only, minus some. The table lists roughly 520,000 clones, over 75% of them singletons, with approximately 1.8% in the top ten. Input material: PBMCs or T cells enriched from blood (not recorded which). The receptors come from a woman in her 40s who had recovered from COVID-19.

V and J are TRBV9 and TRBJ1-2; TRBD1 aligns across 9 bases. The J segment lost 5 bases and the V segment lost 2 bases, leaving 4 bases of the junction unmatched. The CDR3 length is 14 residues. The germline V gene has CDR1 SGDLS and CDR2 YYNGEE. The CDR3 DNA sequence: TGTGCCAGCAGCGTCGGGACAGGGATTTATGGCTACACCTTC. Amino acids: CASSVGTGIYGYTF.

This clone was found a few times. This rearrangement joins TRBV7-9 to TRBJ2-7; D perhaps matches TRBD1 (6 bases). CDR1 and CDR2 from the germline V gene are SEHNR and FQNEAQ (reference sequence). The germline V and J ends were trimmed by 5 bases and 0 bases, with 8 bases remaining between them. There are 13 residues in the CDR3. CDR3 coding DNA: TGTGCCAGCAGCCAGGGGAGCTCCTACGAGCAGTACTTC. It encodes CASSQGSSYEQYF.

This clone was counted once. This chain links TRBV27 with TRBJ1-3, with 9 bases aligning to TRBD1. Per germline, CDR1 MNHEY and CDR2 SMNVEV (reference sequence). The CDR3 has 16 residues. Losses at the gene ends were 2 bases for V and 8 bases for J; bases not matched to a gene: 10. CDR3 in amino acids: CASSLTSGDRADTIYF. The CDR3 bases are TGTGCCAGCAGTTTAACATCGGGGGACAGGGCAGACACCATATATTTT.

CDR3 DNA sequence: TGTGCCAGCAGTGATTTGCCGCCGGAGAGGACCCAGTACTTC. Residues: CASSDLPPERTQYF. The chain employs TRBV2 and TRBJ2-5; D remains unclear. The CDR3 loop spans 14 amino acids. From germline, CDR1 is SNHLY and CDR2 FYNNEI. The V and J ends lost 3 bases and 7 bases respectively, with 15 bases between them.

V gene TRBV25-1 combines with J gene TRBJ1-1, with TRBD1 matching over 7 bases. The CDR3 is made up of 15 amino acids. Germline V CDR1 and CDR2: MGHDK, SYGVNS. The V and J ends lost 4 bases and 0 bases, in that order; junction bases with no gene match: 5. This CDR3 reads CASSGYDRVNTEAFF. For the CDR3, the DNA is TGTGCCAGCAGTGGATACGACAGGGTGAACACTGAAGCTTTCTTT.

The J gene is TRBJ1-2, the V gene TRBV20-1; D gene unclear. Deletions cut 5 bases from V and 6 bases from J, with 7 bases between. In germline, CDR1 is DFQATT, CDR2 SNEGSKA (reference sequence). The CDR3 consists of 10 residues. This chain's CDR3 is CSAAQHGYTF. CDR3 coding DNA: TGCAGTGCTGCACAGCATGGCTACACCTTC.

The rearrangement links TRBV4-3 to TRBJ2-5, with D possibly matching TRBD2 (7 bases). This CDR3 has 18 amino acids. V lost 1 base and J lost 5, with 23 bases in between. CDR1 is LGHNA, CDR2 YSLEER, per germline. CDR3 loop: CASSQGAFGGGGRETQYF. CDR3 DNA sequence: TGCGCCAGCAGCCAAGGGGCTTTTGGAGGGGGGGGCCGGGAGACCCAGTACTTC.

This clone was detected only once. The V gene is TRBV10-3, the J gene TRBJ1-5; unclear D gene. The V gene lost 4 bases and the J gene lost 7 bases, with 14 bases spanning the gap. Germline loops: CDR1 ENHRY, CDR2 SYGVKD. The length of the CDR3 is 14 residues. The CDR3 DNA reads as TGTGCCATCAGTGCCGCGCGGGGAGGACAGCCCCAGCATTTT. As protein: CAISAARGGQPQHF.

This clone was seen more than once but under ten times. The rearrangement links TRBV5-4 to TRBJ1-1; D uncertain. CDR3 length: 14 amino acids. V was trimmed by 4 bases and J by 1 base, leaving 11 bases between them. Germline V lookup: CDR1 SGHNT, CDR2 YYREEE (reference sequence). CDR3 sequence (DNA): TGTGCCAGCAGCATGGCCATAGCGAACACTGAAGCTTTCTTT. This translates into CASSMAIANTEAFF. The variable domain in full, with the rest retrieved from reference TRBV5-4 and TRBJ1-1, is ETGVTQSPTHLIKTRGQQVTLRCSSQSGHNTVSWYQQALGQGPQFIFQYYREEENGRGNFPPRFSGLQFPNYSSELNVNALELDDSALYLCASSMAIANTEAFFGQGTRLTVV.

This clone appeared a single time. The CDR3 region is CAISESEAGWGDGYTF. The DNA of the CDR3 is TGTGCCATCAGTGAGTCGGAGGCAGGCTGGGGGGATGGCTACACCTTC. This chain connects TRBV10-3 to TRBJ1-2, with D perhaps matching TRBD1 (5 bases). V gave up 0 bases and J gave up 6 bases, with 17 bases separating them. This CDR3 region has 16 residues. Germline CDR1 reads ENHRY; CDR2 reads SYGVKD.

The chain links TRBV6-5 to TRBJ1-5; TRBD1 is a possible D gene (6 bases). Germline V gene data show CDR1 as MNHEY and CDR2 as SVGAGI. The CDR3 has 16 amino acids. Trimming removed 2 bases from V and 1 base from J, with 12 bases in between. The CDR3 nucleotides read TGTGCCAGCAGTTACGGGGGACACCTCAGCAATCAGCCCCAGCATTTT. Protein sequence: CASSYGGHLSNQPQHF.

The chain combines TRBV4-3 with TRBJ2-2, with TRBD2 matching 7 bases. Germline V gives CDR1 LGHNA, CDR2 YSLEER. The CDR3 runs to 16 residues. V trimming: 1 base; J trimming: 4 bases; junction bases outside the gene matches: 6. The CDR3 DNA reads TGCGCCAGCAGCCAAGGGGAGGGGTTAGCCACCGGGGAGCTGTTTTTT. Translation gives CASSQGEGLATGELFF.

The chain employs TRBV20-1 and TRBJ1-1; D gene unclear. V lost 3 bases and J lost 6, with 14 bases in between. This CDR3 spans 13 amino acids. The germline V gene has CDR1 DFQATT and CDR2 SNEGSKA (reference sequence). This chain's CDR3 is CSASGGRKAEAFF. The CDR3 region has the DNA TGCAGTGCTAGTGGTGGCAGGAAAGCTGAAGCTTTCTTT.